What follows are 18 T cell receptor beta chains derived from one specimen sequenced in a study of graft-versus-host responses after intestinal transplantation. For these receptors, no antigen is known. Assay used: immunoSEQ multiplex PCR; TCRdb lists only in-frame clones, some missing. The sample has more than 80,000 clones, roughly 89% seen once; the top ten hold approximately 0.33%. The sample consisted of unstimulated CD4+ T cells sorted from spleen or lymph node cells, taken before intestinal transplant. The receptors shown here come from a human donor who received an intestinal transplant.

CDR3 residues: CASSVQGFGWYEQYF. The CDR3 coding sequence is TGTGCCAGCAGTGTCCAGGGGTTCGGGTGGTACGAGCAGTACTTC. The chain employs TRBV2 and TRBJ2-7, with D perhaps matching TRBD1 (6 bases). Trimming left V 4 bases short and J 4 bases short, with 17 bases between. This CDR3 has 15 amino acids. CDR1 is SNHLY, CDR2 FYNNEI, per germline.

This chain connects TRBV28 to TRBJ2-5; 7 bases map to TRBD2. V was pared by 6 bases and J by 4 bases, with 8 bases of the junction left unmatched. The CDR3 runs 14 residues. Germline loops: CDR1 MDHEN, CDR2 SYDVKM. Written as DNA, the CDR3 is TGTGCCAGCAGCCTCCGGGGGGTCGCAGAGACCCAGTACTTC. Protein: CASSLRGVAETQYF.

This clone was observed once. V is TRBV5-4 and J is TRBJ2-2; possible D gene TRBD1, 5 bases. Trimming cost V 0 bases and J 0 bases, with 9 bases left between them. Germline-derived CDR1 and CDR2 are SGHNT and YYREEE (reference sequence). This CDR3 comprises 16 residues. CDR3 in amino acids: CASSLAQTANTGELFF. The CDR3 region has the DNA TGTGCCAGCAGCTTGGCCCAGACAGCGAACACCGGGGAGCTGTTTTTT. The full variable domain, with the rest looked up from reference TRBV5-4 and TRBJ2-2, is ETGVTQSPTHLIKTRGQQVTLRCSSQSGHNTVSWYQQALGQGPQFIFQYYREEENGRGNFPPRFSGLQFPNYSSELNVNALELDDSALYLCASSLAQTANTGELFFGEGSRLTVL.

The chain joins TRBV5-4 to TRBJ2-7, with unresolved D. This CDR3 region has 13 residues. Germline CDR1 SGHNT, CDR2 YYREEE (reference sequence). V lost 0 bases to trimming and J lost 2 bases, with 6 bases between them. CDR3 coding DNA: TGTGCCAGCAGCTTGGGCCGGGCCTACGAGCAGTACTTC. Translated: CASSLGRAYEQYF.

This clone was counted only a few times. The rearrangement uses TRBV5-6 and TRBJ1-2; a weak D match, TRBD1 (5 bases). Trimming removed 0 bases at V and 3 bases at J, with 9 bases between. The CDR3 spans 14 residues. Per germline, CDR1 SGHDT and CDR2 YYEEEE. CDR3: CASSLGREDYGYTF. CDR3 nucleotides: TGTGCCAGCAGCTTGGGCAGGGAGGACTATGGCTACACCTTC.

V gene TRBV5-4 combines with J gene TRBJ2-4, with 9 nucleotides matching TRBD1. Germline V gene data show CDR1 as SGHNT and CDR2 as YYREEE (reference sequence). V shed 4 bases and J 2 bases; nucleotides not matched to a gene: 7. This CDR3 is built from 16 residues. The CDR3 DNA reads as TGTGCCAGCAGCAAGGGACAGGGAGACTCCAAAAACATTCAGTACTTC. Translating gives CASSKGQGDSKNIQYF.

This chain joins TRBV2 and TRBJ1-1; D uncertain. The CDR3 extends over 13 amino acids. CDR1 and CDR2 from the germline V gene are SNHLY and FYNNEI. CDR3 bases: TGTGCGAGAGCGGGTGGGGAGAACACTGAAGCTTTCTTT. It yields the protein CARAGGENTEAFF.

This clone was seen just once. The V and J genes are TRBV12-5 and TRBJ2-2, with TRBD2 as a possible D gene (6 bases). In germline, CDR1 is LGHNT, CDR2 FRNRAP. The CDR3 is 13 amino acids. Trimming removed 6 bases at V and 6 bases at J, with 11 bases between. The DNA for the CDR3 is TGTGCTAGTGGCCCGGAGGGTGCCGGGGAGCTGTTTTTT. This gives the protein CASGPEGAGELFF.

The V gene is TRBV6-5, the J gene TRBJ1-1, with D possibly TRBD1 on 6 matching bases. Germline loops: CDR1 MNHEY, CDR2 SVGAGI. V was pared by 7 bases and J by 2 bases, with 14 bases between. The CDR3 totals 14 residues. CDR3: CASKKTGRNTEAFF. The CDR3 bases are TGTGCCAGCAAAAAGACAGGACGAAACACTGAAGCTTTCTTT.

This rearrangement joins TRBV7-9 to TRBJ2-3; TRBD1 might be the D (6 bases). Germline CDR1 is SEHNR and CDR2 is FQNEAQ (reference sequence). The CDR3 loop spans 16 amino acids. V was pared by 4 bases and J by 4 bases, with 18 bases between. DNA for the CDR3: TGTGCCAGCAGCTCGCAACAGGGATTTATCGCAGATACGCAGTATTTT. The encoded protein is CASSSQQGFIADTQYF.

The chain recombines TRBV5-1 with TRBJ2-3, with D possibly TRBD1 on 6 matching bases. This CDR3 spans 14 amino acids. V was cut by 1 base and J by 4 bases, with 10 bases left in between. Per germline, CDR1 SGHRS and CDR2 YFSETQ. In DNA, the CDR3 is TGCGCCAGCAGCTTGTCAGGGGTCCCAGATACGCAGTATTTT. Its translation is CASSLSGVPDTQYF.

The chain is built from TRBV28 and TRBJ2-1, with 9 positions matching TRBD1. Germline V CDR1 and CDR2: MDHEN, SYDVKM. The ends lost 6 bases at V and 4 bases at J; junction bases unmatched: 7. The CDR3 totals 15 residues. The chain's CDR3 is CASSSGTGFYNEQFF. The CDR3 DNA is TGTGCCAGCAGCTCCGGGACAGGGTTTTACAATGAGCAGTTCTTC.

Notes on this clone: The junction does not match germline at one end; this may be a read error. The chain links TRBV29-1 to TRBJ2-7; 7 bases map to TRBD1. Germline V gene lookup returns CDR1 SQVTM and CDR2 ANQGSEA. This CDR3 has 15 amino acids. As DNA, the CDR3 is TGCAGCGTTCAAGATAGGGACAGCGGAGCCTACGAGCAGTACTTC. It specifies CSVQDRDSGAYEQYF.

The chain links TRBV4-1 to TRBJ1-1; D is possibly TRBD1 (5 bases). Trimming shortened V by 3 bases and J by 3 bases, and 8 bases separated the two germline ends. The CDR3 consists of 13 residues. Germline V gene lookup returns CDR1 MGHRA and CDR2 YSYEKL. CDR3 in DNA: TGCGCCAGCAGCCAGGCGGGGGACACTGAAGCTTTCTTT. Translating it yields CASSQAGDTEAFF.

The rearrangement joins TRBV21-1 to TRBJ2-4; TRBD2 is taken as the D call from the table, unchecked against the DNA. TRBV21-1 has pseudogene status. CDR3 length equals 16 residues. CDR3 nucleotide sequence: TGTGCCAGCAGCACCTGGGCCCTACGGGGCAAAAACATTCAGTACTTC. Protein sequence: CASSTWALRGKNIQYF.

The gene calls are TRBV18 and TRBJ2-5; tentatively, D is TRBD2 (5 bases). The CDR3 totals 16 residues. Trimming took 6 bases from V and 7 from J, leaving 24 bases between them. Per the germline V gene, CDR1 is KGHSH and CDR2 is LQKENI. The CDR3 coding sequence is TGTGCCAGCTCCCGTGTTTTACTGCTCAACGAGGGGACCCAGTACTTC. Its translation is CASSRVLLLNEGTQYF.

The chain employs TRBV6-6 and TRBJ1-2; 10 nucleotides match TRBD1. After removal of 2 bases from V and 6 bases from J, the junction contained 6 bases not matched to a gene. The germline gives CDR1 MNHNY, CDR2 SVGAGI (reference sequence). CDR3 length: 15 residues. CDR3 sequence (DNA): TGTGCCAGCAGTTACACCGGGACAGGGGTGGATGGCTACACCTTC. Residues: CASSYTGTGVDGYTF.

The rearrangement uses TRBV12-1 and TRBJ1-1; the DNA was not compared with TRBD1, the D call given in the table. TRBV12-1 is an annotated pseudogene. The CDR3 length is 12 residues. The CDR3 bases are TGTGCCAGCAGCTTTGCGGCCACTGAAGCTTTCTTT. Translating gives CASSFAATEAFF.